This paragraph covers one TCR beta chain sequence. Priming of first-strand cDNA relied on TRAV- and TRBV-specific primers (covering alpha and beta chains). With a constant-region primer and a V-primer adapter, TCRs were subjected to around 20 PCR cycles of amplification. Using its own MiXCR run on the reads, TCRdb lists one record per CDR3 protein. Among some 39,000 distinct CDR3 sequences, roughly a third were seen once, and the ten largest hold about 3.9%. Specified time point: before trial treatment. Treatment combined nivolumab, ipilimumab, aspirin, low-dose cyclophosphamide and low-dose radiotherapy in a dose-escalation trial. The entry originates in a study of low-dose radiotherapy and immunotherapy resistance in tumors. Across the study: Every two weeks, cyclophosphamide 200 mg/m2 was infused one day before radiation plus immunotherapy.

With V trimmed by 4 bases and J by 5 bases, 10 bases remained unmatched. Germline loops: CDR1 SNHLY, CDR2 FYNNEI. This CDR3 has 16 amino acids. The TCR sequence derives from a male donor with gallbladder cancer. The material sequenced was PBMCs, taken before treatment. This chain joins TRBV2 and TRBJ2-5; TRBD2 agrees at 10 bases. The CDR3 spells CASSGRSGRAAETQYF. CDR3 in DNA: TGTGCCAGCAGTGGAAGAAGCGGGAGGGCCGCGGAGACCCAGTACTTC.